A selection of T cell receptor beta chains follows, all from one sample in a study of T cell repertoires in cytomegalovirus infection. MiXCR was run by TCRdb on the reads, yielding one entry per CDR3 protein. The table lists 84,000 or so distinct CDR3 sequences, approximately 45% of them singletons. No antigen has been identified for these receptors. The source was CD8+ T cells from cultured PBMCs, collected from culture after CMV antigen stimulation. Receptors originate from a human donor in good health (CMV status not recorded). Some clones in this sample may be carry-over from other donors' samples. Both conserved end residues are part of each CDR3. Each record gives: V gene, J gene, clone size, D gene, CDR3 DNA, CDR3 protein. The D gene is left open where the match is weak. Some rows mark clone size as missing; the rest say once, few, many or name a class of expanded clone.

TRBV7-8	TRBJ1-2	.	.	TGTGCCAGCAGCCTCGTTAACTATGGCTACACCTTC	CASSLVNYGYTF
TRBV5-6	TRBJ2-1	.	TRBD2	TGTGCCAGCAGCTCACCCCGCGGGAGGGCCGATGGGAATGAGCAGTTCTTC	CASSSPRGRADGNEQFF
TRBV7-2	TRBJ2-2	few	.	TGTGCCAGCAGCTCTCCTTTACTGCGGAACACCGGGGAGCTGTTTTTT	CASSSPLLRNTGELFF
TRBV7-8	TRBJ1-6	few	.	TGTGCCAGCAGCTTAAAGTTGCCATCGGGTTCACCCCTCCACTTT	CASSLKLPSGSPLHF
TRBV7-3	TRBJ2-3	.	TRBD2	TGTGCCAGCAGCTTATTAGCGGGGGATACAGATACGCAGTATTTT	CASSLLAGDTDTQYF
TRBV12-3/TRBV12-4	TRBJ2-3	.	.	TGTGCCAGCAGTTTTTACGCGGGATTCACAGATACGCAGTATTTT	CASSFYAGFTDTQYF
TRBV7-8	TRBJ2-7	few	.	TGTGCCAGCAGCTTACTGTCAGGGGCCGAGCAGTACTTC	CASSLLSGAEQYF
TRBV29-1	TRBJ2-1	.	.	TGCAGCGTTGAATGGTACTCGGAGAGGCTCTACAATGATCAGTTCTTC	CSVEWYSERLYNDQFF
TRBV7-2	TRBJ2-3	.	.	TGTGCCAGCAGCCTGAGTACGGGACCCATCACAGATACGCAGTATTTT	CASSLSTGPITDTQYF
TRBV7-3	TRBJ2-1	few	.	TGTGCCAGCAGCCAGGAGGGTTACAATGAGCAGTTCTTC	CASSQEGYNEQFF
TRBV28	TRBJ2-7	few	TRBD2	TGTGCCAGCAGTTTATCGCGTACTAGCGGGAGATCCTACGAGCAGTACTTC	CASSLSRTSGRSYEQYF
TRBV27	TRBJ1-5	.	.	TGTGCCAGCAGTTTATCCCCCATCGGCCAGCCCCAGCATTTT	CASSLSPIGQPQHF
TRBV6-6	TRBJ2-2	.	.	TGTGCCATCTGGCGGGACACCGGGGAGCTGTTTTTT	CAIWRDTGELFF
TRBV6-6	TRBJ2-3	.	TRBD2	TGTGCCAGCAGGGGAGCGGGGCGCACAGATACGCAGTATTTT	CASRGAGRTDTQYF
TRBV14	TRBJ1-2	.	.	TGTGCCAGCAGCCACCTCGTTAACTTCTATGGCTACACCTTC	CASSHLVNFYGYTF
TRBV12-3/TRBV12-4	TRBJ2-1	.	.	TGTGCCAGCAGTTTCGTGCTGAGCTCCTACAATGAGCAGTTCTTC	CASSFVLSSYNEQFF
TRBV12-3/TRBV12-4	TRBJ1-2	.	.	TGTGCCAGCGATGAGGGGGGAGGAAATGGCTACACCTTC	CASDEGGGNGYTF
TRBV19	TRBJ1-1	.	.	TGTGCCAGTATCCCCCAGGGGAGGGGGAACACTGAAGCTTTCTTT	CASIPQGRGNTEAFF
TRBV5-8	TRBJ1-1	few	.	TGTGCCAGCAGCTTGGACCAGGCGAACACTGAAGCTTTCTTT	CASSLDQANTEAFF
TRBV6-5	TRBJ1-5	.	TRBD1	TGTGCCAGCAGTAAGTCCCGGGACAGGGGACGGCAGCCCCAGCATTTT	CASSKSRDRGRQPQHF
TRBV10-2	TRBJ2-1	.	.	TGCGCCAGCAAGGGACTCACCCTTAACTCCTACAATGAGCAGTTCTTC	CASKGLTLNSYNEQFF
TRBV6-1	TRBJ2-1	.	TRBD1	TGTGCCAGCAGTGGGGACAGGCCCATGCAGTTCTTC	CASSGDRPMQFF
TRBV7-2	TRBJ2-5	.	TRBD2	TGTGCCAGCAGCTTAGTCTGGGGCGGGAGGGGAGGTCGGGAGACCCAGTACTTC	CASSLVWGGRGGRETQYF
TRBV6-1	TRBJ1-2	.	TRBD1	TGTGCCAGCAGACGTTCAGGGGGCAGGCTGGATGGCTACACCTTC	CASRRSGGRLDGYTF
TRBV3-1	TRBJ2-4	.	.	TGTGCCAGCAGCCAGCCCCACGGGTTAACAGGAGTCAAAAACATTCAGTACTTC	CASSQPHGLTGVKNIQYF
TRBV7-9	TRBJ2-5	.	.	TGTGCCAGCAGCCCCAGGAGGAGGGGCCAAGAGACCCAGTACTTC	CASSPRRRGQETQYF
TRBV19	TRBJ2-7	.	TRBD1	TGTGCCAGTAGCTCGCCGACAGGGAGCTCCTACGAGCAGTACTTC	CASSSPTGSSYEQYF
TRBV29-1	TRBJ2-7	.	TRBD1	TGCAGCGTTGTCCTCGGGCAGGGGGCGCCCCCTGAGTATTTC	CSVVLGQGAPPEYF
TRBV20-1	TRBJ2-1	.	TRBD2	TGCAGTGTGGGGTGGGGTAGCGGGGGGGTCCATGAGCAGTTCTTC	CSVGWGSGGVHEQFF
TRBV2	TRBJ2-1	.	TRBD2	TGTGCCAGCAGGGGGACTAGCGGGAGGCACACATACAATGAGCAGTTCTTC	CASRGTSGRHTYNEQFF
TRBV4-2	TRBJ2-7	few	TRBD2	TGTGCCAGCAGCCAAGAAACTAGCGGTGGAGCCTACGAGCAGTACTTC	CASSQETSGGAYEQYF
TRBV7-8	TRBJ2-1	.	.	TGTGCCAGCAGCTTACGACAGGACAATGAGCAGTTCTTC	CASSLRQDNEQFF
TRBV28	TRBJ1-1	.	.	TGTGCCAGCAGTTTATCTTCGGGGCGGACTGAAGCTTTCTTT	CASSLSSGRTEAFF
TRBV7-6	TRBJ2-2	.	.	TGTGCCAGCAGCTTAGCTGGCCGGAAATACACCGGGGAGCTGTTTTTT	CASSLAGRKYTGELFF
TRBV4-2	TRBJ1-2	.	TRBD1	TGTGCCAGCAGCCATCAATCAGGGACAGGCAGAGGAGGCTACACCTTC	CASSHQSGTGRGGYTF
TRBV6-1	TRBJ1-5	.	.	TGTGCCAGCAGTGAACGCAGGGGTCTTGACCCGCCCCAGCATTTT	CASSERRGLDPPQHF
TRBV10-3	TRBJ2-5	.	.	TGTGCCATCAGTGGTCCTCCAGGGGTCTTGGGGACCCAGTACTTC	CAISGPPGVLGTQYF
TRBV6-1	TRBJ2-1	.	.	TGTGCCAGCAGTGAGGGACGGTACTACAATGAGCAGTTCTTC	CASSEGRYYNEQFF
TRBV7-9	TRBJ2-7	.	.	TGTGCCAGCAGCACCGTGAGGGGCACCTACGAGCAGTACTTC	CASSTVRGTYEQYF
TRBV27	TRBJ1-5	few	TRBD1	TGTGCCAGCAGAACAGGGGGCGGACAGCCCCAGCATTTT	CASRTGGGQPQHF
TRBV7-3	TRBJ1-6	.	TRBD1	TGTGCCAGCAGCTTGGGACAGGGGGCGCATTCACCCCTCCACTTT	CASSLGQGAHSPLHF